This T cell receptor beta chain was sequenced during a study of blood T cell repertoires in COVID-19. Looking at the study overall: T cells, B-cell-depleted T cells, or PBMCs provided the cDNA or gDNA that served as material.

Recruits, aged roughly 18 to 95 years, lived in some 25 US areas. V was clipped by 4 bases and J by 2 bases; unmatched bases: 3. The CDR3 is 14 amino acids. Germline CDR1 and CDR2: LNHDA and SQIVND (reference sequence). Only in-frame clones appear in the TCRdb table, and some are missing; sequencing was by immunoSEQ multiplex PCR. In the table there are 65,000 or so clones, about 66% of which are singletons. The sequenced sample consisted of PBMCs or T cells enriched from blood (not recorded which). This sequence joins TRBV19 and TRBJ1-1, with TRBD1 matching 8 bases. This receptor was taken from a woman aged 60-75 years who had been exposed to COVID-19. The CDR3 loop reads CASSRDRGNTEAFF. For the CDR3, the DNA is TGTGCCAGTAGTAGAGACAGGGGTAACACTGAAGCTTTCTTT.